The clone carrying this T cell receptor (beta chain) was recorded only once. Its specificity is unknown. The data belong to a study of cytomegalovirus exposure and HLA in healthy donors. Study-wide results and limits: According to reports, the classifier identified cytomegalovirus status with high specificity and sensitivity.

The V and J ends lost 0 bases and 7 bases respectively, with 16 bases between them. The length of the CDR3 is 15 residues. Germline V gives CDR1 SNHLY, CDR2 FYNNEI. Repertoires were generated with immunoSEQ multiplex PCR, while TCRdb's copy carries only in-frame clones and drops some. The sample carries fewer than 120,000 clones, 88% recorded once. The chain couples TRBV2 to TRBJ2-7, with TRBD2 as a possible D gene (6 bases). The clonotype originates from a woman aged 30 to 39 in good health and CMV-seropositive. Specimen: PBMCs. This CDR3 is CASSEAGGEFGEQYF. DNA for the CDR3: TGTGCCAGCAGTGAAGCGGGCGGGGAGTTCGGAGAGCAGTACTTC.